This TCR beta chain was profiled in a study of blood T cell repertoires in COVID-19. Across the whole study: PBMCs, B-cell-depleted T cells, or T cells were the source of the cDNA or gDNA that made up the material.

In the source study's methods: Reference gene primer amplification in the assay estimated nucleated cell counts. The repertoire was sequenced with immunoSEQ multiplex PCR; TCRdb's copy has only in-frame clones and lacks some. V and J calls and clone size are copied from that table; D and trimming were computed from the DNA. Of around 250,000 clones in the sample, 84% were seen once. Germline trimming cut 2 bases from V and 1 base from J; bases unmatched to any gene: 3. CDR3 length equals 16 residues. CDR1 and CDR2 (germline): SGHRS, YFSETQ. This sequence joins TRBV5-1 and TRBJ2-2, with 9 bases identical to TRBD1. The sequence came from a woman aged 40 to 50 who had recovered from COVID-19. Sequencing used peripheral blood. In nucleotides, the CDR3 is TGCGCCAGCAGCTTTGGGGACAGGGTGAACACCGGGGAGCTGTTTTTT. Encoded protein: CASSFGDRVNTGELFF.